These 9 T cell receptor beta chains share one sample of origin, sequenced in a study of T cells after yellow fever vaccination. TCRdb reanalysed the 5' RACE reads using MiXCR and keeps one entry per CDR3 protein. The table records about 320,000 distinct CDR3 sequences, about 12% of them present only once. The sample consisted of CD4+ T cells sorted from PBMCs, taken 15 days after the yellow fever booster vaccination. Every receptor here comes from a man between 18 and 35 years old who received the YFV17D yellow fever vaccine.

V gene TRBV7-2 combines with J gene TRBJ2-3, with 9 positions matching TRBD2. The CDR3 spans 15 residues. Unmatched junction bases numbered 5, after V lost 3 bases and J lost 4 bases. Germline V gives CDR1 SGHTA, CDR2 FQGNSA. In nucleotides, the CDR3 is TGTGCCAGCAGCTTCCCCATAGCGGGGGCAGATACGCAGTATTTT. Its protein product is CASSFPIAGADTQYF. Based on the CDR3 plus reference TRBV7-2 and TRBJ2-3, the full variable domain is GAGVSQSPSNKVTEKGKDVELRCDPISGHTALYWYRQSLGQGLEFLIYFQGNSAPDKSGLPSDRFSAERTGGSVSTLTIQRTQQEDSAVYLCASSFPIAGADTQYFGPGTRLTVL.

This clonotype was seen more than once but under ten times. The chain is built from TRBV4-1 and TRBJ2-5; D is possibly TRBD2 (5 bases). Per the germline V gene, CDR1 is MGHRA and CDR2 is YSYEKL. The CDR3 runs to 12 residues. V lost 8 bases to trimming and J lost 2 bases, with 9 bases between them. This CDR3 is CASRGRQETQYF. The CDR3 nucleotides are TGCGCCAGCCGGGGTCGACAAGAGACCCAGTACTTC.

V usage is TRBV6-2 or TRBV6-3 and J usage is TRBJ2-7; D may be TRBD2 (5 bases). Per germline, CDR1 MNHEY and CDR2 SVGEGT. V was pared by 8 bases and J by 3 bases, with 14 bases between. This CDR3 comprises 13 residues. CDR3 nucleotides: TGTGCCAGCGGCCGGCCAGGACTCTACGAGCAGTACGTC. Protein: CASGRPGLYEQYV.

CDR3 amino acids: CASSFGPLRNSPLHF. The CDR3, as DNA: TGTGCCAGCAGTTTCGGACCCCTCCGGAATTCACCCCTCCACTTT. V is TRBV6-5 and J is TRBJ1-6; no clear D gene. CDR1 MNHEY and CDR2 SVGAGI come from the germline V gene. Trimming stripped 4 bases from V and 7 bases from J, with 14 bases between. The CDR3 spans 15 residues.

The gene calls are TRBV5-1 and TRBJ2-5; D possibly corresponds to TRBD1 (6 bases). The ends were cut back, 4 bases at V and 4 bases at J, with 20 bases in the middle. Germline CDR1 reads SGHRS; CDR2 reads YFSETQ. The CDR3 sequence is 16 residues long. CDR3: CASSLTPGHRGETQYF. CDR3 bases: TGCGCCAGCAGCCTCACTCCGGGACATCGGGGAGAGACCCAGTACTTC.

This clonotype occurred a few times. The chain has TRBV7-7 and TRBJ2-7, with 10 bases that match TRBD2. The V segment lost 1 base and the J segment 7 bases; nucleotides outside the gene matches: 7. Germline loops: CDR1 SSHAT, CDR2 FNYEAQ (reference sequence). The CDR3 sequence is 15 residues long. The CDR3 nucleotides read TGTGCCAGCAGCTTAGAGCGGGGGGGCCTCGGTGAGCAGTACTTC. This translates into CASSLERGGLGEQYF.

This clonotype has just a few counts. This sequence joins TRBV5-1 and TRBJ2-7; the D call may be TRBD1 or TRBD2 (5 bases each). Trimming pared 4 bases from V and 3 bases from J, leaving 20 bases between. Germline V gene data show CDR1 as SGHRS and CDR2 as YFSETQ. The CDR3 consists of 16 residues. As DNA, the CDR3 is TGCGCCAGCAGCAACCTACCGGGGCAGGCAAACTACGAGCAGTACTTC. It encodes CASSNLPGQANYEQYF.

The count of this clonotype is one. This chain joins TRBV10-3 and TRBJ1-5; D is ambiguous. The germline V gene has CDR1 ENHRY and CDR2 SYGVKD. Trimming stripped 4 bases from V and 3 bases from J, with 7 bases between. The CDR3 covers 13 residues. The CDR3 spells CAISGGLNQPQHF. CDR3 nucleotide sequence: TGTGCCATCAGTGGAGGACTCAATCAGCCCCAGCATTTT.

The gene calls are TRBV11-1 and TRBJ2-7; D gene unclear. CDR1 and CDR2 (germline): SGHAT, FQDESV (reference sequence). The CDR3 contains 13 residues. The V end was cut by 5 bases, the J end by 0 bases, with 8 bases between. The CDR3 is CASSPRLSYEQYF. CDR3 in DNA: TGTGCCAGCAGCCCCCGGCTCTCCTACGAGCAGTACTTC.